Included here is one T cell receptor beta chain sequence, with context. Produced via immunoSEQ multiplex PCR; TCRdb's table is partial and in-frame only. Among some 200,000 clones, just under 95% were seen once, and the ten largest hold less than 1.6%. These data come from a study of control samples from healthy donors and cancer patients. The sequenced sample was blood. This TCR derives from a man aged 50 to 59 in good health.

The CDR3 DNA sequence: TGTGCCAGCACGACCGGGGCCCACGAGCAGTACTTC. Residues: CASTTGAHEQYF. The V gene is TRBV28, the J gene TRBJ2-7; D is possibly TRBD1 or TRBD2 (5 bases each). Germline CDR1 MDHEN, CDR2 SYDVKM. V was shortened by 7 bases and J by 5 bases, with 12 bases between the two germline ends. This CDR3 has 12 residues.